This T cell receptor (beta chain) was captured by sequencing in a study of blood T cell repertoires in COVID-19. Generated by immunoSEQ multiplex PCR, the TCRdb table keeps only in-frame clones and is missing some. The sample includes 160,000 or so clones, about 85% of them seen just once. Trimming cost V 0 bases and J 0 bases, with 10 bases left between them. The germline gives CDR1 SGDLS, CDR2 YYNGEE. The length of the CDR3 is 15 residues. The rearrangement uses TRBV9 and TRBJ2-7; D ambiguous. The sequenced sample consisted of peripheral blood. This clonotype was obtained from a man in his 70s who had recovered from COVID-19. The CDR3 DNA is TGTGCCAGCAGCGTAGGGGCAGGCAACTCCTACGAGCAGTACTTC. This encodes CASSVGAGNSYEQYF.